This is a list of T cell receptor beta chains from one sample in a study of graft-versus-host responses after intestinal transplantation. The table came from immunoSEQ multiplex PCR; TCRdb's copy has only in-frame clones and leaves some out. The data hold tens of thousands of clones, with roughly nine tenths observed a single time. No antigen has been assigned to these receptors. The specimen comprised unstimulated CD4+ T cells sorted from spleen or lymph node cells, sampled before intestinal transplant. Source of these receptors: a human donor who received an intestinal transplant. CDR3s include the opening cysteine and the closing phenylalanine or tryptophan. Fields, in order: D gene, J gene, V gene, clone size, CDR3 DNA, CDR3 protein. A D gene is named only where the DNA matches it firmly. Clone size appears in some rows only: once, few, many, or a class for an expanded clone.

TRBD1 | TRBJ2-2 | TRBV6-1 | . | TGTGCCAGCAGTGAAGCGGGATTGACAGGGTTGAAACCCGGGGAGCTGTTTTTT | CASSEAGLTGLKPGELFF
. | TRBJ1-6 | TRBV15 | . | TGTGCCACCAGCCGGGACCCCGGGGGTAATTCACCCCTCCACTTT | CATSRDPGGNSPLHF
. | TRBJ1-6 | TRBV20-1 | . | TGCAGTGCCAGGGAAAATTCACCCCTCCACTTT | CSARENSPLHF
. | TRBJ1-6 | TRBV19 | . | TGTGCCAGTAGTATACTCCCGATGGGGAGCTCCTATAATTCACCCCTCCACTTT | CASSILPMGSSYNSPLHF
. | TRBJ2-1 | TRBV7-6 | . | TGTGCCAGCAGCCAGGGAGGGGGGAGCTCCTACAATGAGCAGTTCTTC | CASSQGGGSSYNEQFF
TRBD2 | TRBJ2-3 | TRBV13 | . | TGTGCCAGCAGGACTAGCGGCACAGATACGCAGTATTTT | CASRTSGTDTQYF
TRBD1 | TRBJ1-2 | TRBV10-3 | . | TGTGCCATCAGGCCCGCGACAGGGAACTATGGCTACACCTTC | CAIRPATGNYGYTF
TRBD1 | TRBJ1-1 | TRBV28 | . | TGTGCCAGCAGTTTAGGACAGGGGAACACTGAAGCTTTCTTT | CASSLGQGNTEAFF
. | TRBJ1-2 | TRBV5-4 | . | TGTGCCAGCAGCTTGGGGTCAGGGGTTAACTATGGCTACACCTTC | CASSLGSGVNYGYTF
TRBD2 | TRBJ2-2 | TRBV9 | . | TGTGCCAGCAGCCTGACTAGCGGGGGCTTCAACACCGGGGAGCTGTTTTTT | CASSLTSGGFNTGELFF
TRBD1 | TRBJ2-7 | TRBV7-2 | . | TGTGCCAGCAGCTTAGCGGGACAGCCGGTATGGGAGCAGTACTTC | CASSLAGQPVWEQYF
TRBD1 | TRBJ2-1 | TRBV29-1 | . | TGCAGCGCCTCGACAGGGGCCTACAATGAGCAGTTCTTC | CSASTGAYNEQFF
. | TRBJ1-1 | TRBV6-6 | . | TGTGCCAGCACAAAACAGGGTCGCACTGAAGCTTTCTTT | CASTKQGRTEAFF
TRBD1 | TRBJ1-5 | TRBV30 | few | TGTGCCTGGAGCTCGGGACAGTACAATCAGCCCCAGCATTTT | CAWSSGQYNQPQHF
. | TRBJ1-5 | TRBV7-2 | . | TGTGCCAGCAGCCCGTTCGGAATGGGGGCCCATCAGCCCCAGCATTTT | CASSPFGMGAHQPQHF
TRBD1 | TRBJ2-1 | TRBV5-1 | . | TGCGCCAGCAGCCCTGGAGGGACAGGAGTTCTCAATGAGCAGTTCTTC | CASSPGGTGVLNEQFF
TRBD1 | TRBJ2-2 | TRBV29-1 | . | TGCAGCGTTGACCGGACAGGGGGCGGAGGCGGGGAGCTGTTTTTT | CSVDRTGGGGGELFF
TRBD2 | TRBJ2-7 | TRBV13 | once | TGTGCCAGCAGCTTAGGACTAGCGACCAAGGAATCCTACGAGCAGTACTTC | CASSLGLATKESYEQYF
. | TRBJ1-6 | TRBV6-1 | . | TGTGCCAGCTTGGAGGGGACGTCCTATAATTCACCCCTCCACTTT | CASLEGTSYNSPLHF
. | TRBJ2-3 | TRBV12-5 | . | TGTGCTAGTGGTTTGGCCCCCGGCACAGATACGCAGTATTTT | CASGLAPGTDTQYF